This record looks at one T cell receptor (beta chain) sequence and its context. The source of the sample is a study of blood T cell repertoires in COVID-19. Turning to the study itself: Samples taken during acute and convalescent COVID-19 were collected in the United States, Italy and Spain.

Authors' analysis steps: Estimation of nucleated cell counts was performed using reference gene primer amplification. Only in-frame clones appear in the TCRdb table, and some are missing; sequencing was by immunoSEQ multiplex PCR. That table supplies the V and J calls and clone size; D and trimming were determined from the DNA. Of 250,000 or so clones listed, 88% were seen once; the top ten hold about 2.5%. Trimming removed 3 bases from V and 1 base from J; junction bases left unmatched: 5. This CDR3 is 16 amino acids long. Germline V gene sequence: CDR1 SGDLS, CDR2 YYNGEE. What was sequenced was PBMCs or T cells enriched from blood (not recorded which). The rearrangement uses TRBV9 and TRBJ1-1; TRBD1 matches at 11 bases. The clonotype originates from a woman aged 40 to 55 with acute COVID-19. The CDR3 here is CASSAGTGGKNTEAFF. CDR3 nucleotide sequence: TGTGCCAGCAGCGCAGGGACAGGGGGAAAGAACACTGAAGCTTTCTTT.